This T cell receptor (beta chain) was profiled in a study of shared clonotypes between healthy human individuals (dated by TCRdb to 2018 to 2020). For the study in its entirety: Two women and a few men aged 18 to 49 years were included in the cohort. Per donor, three plates each were used for CD4 naive and CD4 memory, two for CD8 naive, and one for CD8 memory. To estimate repertoire size and how much clonotype sharing occurs between individuals, the study deeply sequenced the blood TCR repertoires of roughly 5 healthy adults. To increase sequencing depth and limit assay-specific biases, different laboratories used diverse techniques to prepare libraries and sequence TCR repertoires. Between about 0.8 and 8.9 billion PBMCs per donor were obtained by leukapheresis.

TCR CDR3 regions were amplified from genomic DNA by multiplex PCR using the deep immunoSEQ assay. Genomic DNA extracted from each cell subset was distributed evenly over all wells of several immunoSEQ 96-well plates, and each plate served as one replicate. For sorted subsets, approximately 200 ng of genomic DNA, equivalent to 25,000 to 35,000 T cell genomes, went into each replicate PCR. Purified libraries were measured with a Qubit 3.0 fluorometer, size-checked on a Bioanalyzer 2100, and measured again with the KAPA Library Quantification kit. Each immunoSEQ 96-well plate was sequenced on its own single-read 150-cycle Illumina NextSeq 550 flow cell. From the authors' description of their analysis: Because only junctional sequences without quality scores were contained in the immunoSEQ output, filtering matching that applied to full-length reads could not be performed. Sequences were annotated with PyIR, a Python wrapper for IgBLAST v1.9, using IMGT germline references to assign V/J genes and CDR3. Reads were filtered out if the reads had weak V/J assignments (E-value above 1e-6), no CDR3, stop codons, out-of-frame junctions, or ambiguous translated residues. V3J clonotypes were defined by identical inferred V gene, J gene, and CDR3 amino acid sequence. Percentage overlap between repertoires was calculated by dividing the number of shared unique clonotypes by the size of the smaller repertoire. RTK rarefaction, the Chao1 estimator, and Recon v2.1 estimates of unobserved clonotypes were used to assess repertoire richness. For all TCRbeta clonotypes obtained by the gDNA method from four donors, generation probabilities were computed with OLGA. The source is immuneACCESS, and TCRdb retained only in-frame sequences with V and J called. Part of the clones is not carried over; for the studies checked, unresolved V genes explain less than half of this, and the remainder is unexplained. V, J and clone size reflect that table, while D and trimming were determined from the DNA. For this sample the table gives about 1.1 million clones, of which about 80% were detected only once. The top ten clones comprise roughly 0.56% of the sample.

Including cysteine and phenylalanine, the CDR3 has 13 amino acids. Just CDR3 DNA is preserved here, 39 bases in frame from base 1. The germline V gene gives CDR1 as MDHEN and CDR2 as SYDVKM. V is clipped by 3 bases and J by 4 bases, and the sequence between their germline boundaries is 10 bases long. Broad study findings and their caveats: Because the study included a small number of donors, the genetic and exposure-history diversity represented was limited. Based on pairwise subsampling, the degree of clonotype sharing among donors was expected to be affected by sequencing depth. Estimated clonotype richness was generally larger for naive than for memory subsets. Approximately 4.8% of naive CD4, more than 3% of naive CD8, 2% to 2.5% of memory CD4, and more than 0.35% of memory CD8 clonotypes were shared across several donors. Sampling was limited to blood, and TCR repertoires in tissue likely differ from TCR repertoires in blood. Compared with non-shared clonotypes, the clonotypes found in all four sorted-subset donors had higher generation probabilities. Even with the large sequencing depth, rarefaction of the sorted-subset datasets indicated that sequencing was incomplete.

Donors were healthy HIV-negative adults with no recently reported acute infections or vaccinations. Every donor was a Caucasian adult living in Nashville, Tennessee, USA. Magnetic negative selection was used to enrich CD4+ T cells, after which naive cells were positively selected on CD45RA and the negative fraction became the memory subset. Blood was obtained by leukapheresis, after which PBMCs were separated by Ficoll-Histopaque density gradient centrifugation and cryopreserved in liquid nitrogen vapor phase. Purity and quantity of every magnetically sorted T cell population were checked by analytical flow cytometry. Genomic DNA was isolated from each sorted fraction and quantified by UV absorbance on a Nanodrop 2000c. As regards this clone: Its antigen remains unidentified. No much larger clone exists at a distance of one base, and base qualities are not known.

The source of this sequence is a man between 18 and 35 years old in good health. Some clones in this sample may be carry-over from other donors' samples. Sample: memory CD4+ T cells from PBMCs. The cell subset or site label here, explained by the study, means: CD45RA-negative fraction. The chain was built from TRBV28 and TRBJ2-7; the D gene is tentatively TRBD1 or TRBD2, each matching 5 bases. The CDR3 reads as follows: CASSFVRGYEQYF. The nucleotide sequence reads as follows: TGTGCCAGCAGTTTCGTGAGGGGATACGAGCAGTACTTC.